The 28 T cell receptor beta chains below come from one sample, sequenced in a study of shared clonotypes between healthy human individuals. Measured with immunoSEQ multiplex PCR; TCRdb has only the in-frame clones, and not every one. Of a few million clones in the sample, roughly nine tenths were seen once. Sequencing was done on a sample of naive CD4+ T cells sorted from blood. Sample subset: CD45RA+ positively selected. All receptors come from a man aged 18 to 35 in good health.

The rearrangement links TRBV5-4 to TRBJ2-3, with 7 bases that match TRBD2. V shed 3 bases and J 12 bases; nucleotides not matched to a gene: 10. The CDR3 consists of 13 residues. Per germline, CDR1 SGHNT and CDR2 YYREEE (reference sequence). CDR3 residues: CASSSRTRDYQYF. CDR3 DNA: TGTGCCAGCAGCTCAAGAACCCGGGACTACCAGTATTTT. The full variable domain, its missing parts supplied by reference TRBV5-4 and TRBJ2-3, is ETGVTQSPTHLIKTRGQQVTLRCSSQSGHNTVSWYQQALGQGPQFIFQYYREEENGRGNFPPRFSGLQFPNYSSELNVNALELDDSALYLCASSSRTRDYQYFGPGTRLTVL.

The rearrangement uses TRBV11-2 and TRBJ2-3; D is unresolved. CDR1 and CDR2 from the germline V gene are SGHAT and FQNNGV. Trimming left V 5 bases short and J 6 bases short, with 15 bases between. This CDR3 has 14 residues. The chain's CDR3 is CASSPRFYSDTQYF. The CDR3, as DNA: TGTGCCAGCAGCCCCCGGTTCTACTCGGATACGCAGTATTTT.

The chain couples TRBV18 to TRBJ1-2, with D possibly matching TRBD1 (6 bases). The CDR3 consists of 17 residues. From germline, CDR1 is KGHSH and CDR2 LQKENI. Trimming left V 3 bases short and J 2 bases short, with 19 bases between. CDR3: CASSPPTGQSKNYGYTF. The CDR3 DNA sequence: TGTGCCAGCTCACCCCCAACCGGACAGAGTAAGAACTATGGCTACACCTTC.

The chain carries TRBV6-6 and TRBJ2-2, with D maybe TRBD1 (5 bases). The CDR3 has 14 residues. CDR1 is MNHNY and CDR2 is SVGAGI in the germline V gene (reference sequence). V was shortened by 6 bases and J by 3 bases, with 11 bases between the two germline ends. The CDR3 region is CASRLTEYTGELFF. The CDR3 DNA sequence: TGTGCCAGCAGATTGACAGAATACACCGGGGAGCTGTTTTTT.

Regarding this clone: Other DNA sequences of this sample code for an identical CDR3. The chain links TRBV10-3 to TRBJ1-5; D not resolved. Trimming took off 3 bases at V and 3 bases at J, with 6 bases between the two ends. Per the germline V gene, CDR1 is ENHRY and CDR2 is SYGVKD. The CDR3 extends over 13 amino acids. CDR3 loop: CAISEGVNQPQHF. CDR3 DNA sequence: TGTGCCATCAGTGAAGGAGTCAATCAGCCCCAGCATTTT.

The V gene is TRBV5-5, the J gene TRBJ2-6; no firm D call. This CDR3 spans 20 amino acids. V dropped 2 bases and J dropped 0 bases, with 21 bases sitting between them. The V gene's germline CDR1 is SGHKS and CDR2 YYEKEE (reference sequence). The CDR3 bases are TGTGCCAGCAGCTTAACCCCTCCGTCAGGAGTAGTCTCTGGGGCCAACGTCCTGACTTTC. This sequence encodes CASSLTPPSGVVSGANVLTF.

V and J are TRBV5-7 and TRBJ1-6; 7 nucleotides align to TRBD1. TRBV5-7 has ORF status, its function being uncertain. The J segment lost 10 bases and the V segment lost 6 bases, leaving 10 bases of the junction unmatched. The CDR3 totals 14 residues. The CDR3 loop reads CASKNRGQFSPLHF. In nucleotides, the CDR3 is TGTGCCAGCAAAAACAGGGGCCAGTTCTCACCCCTCCACTTT.

The chain carries TRBV6-6 and TRBJ2-1; D remains unclear. V was clipped by 2 bases and J by 6 bases, with 8 bases between them. This CDR3 is built from 13 residues. The V gene's germline CDR1 is MNHNY and CDR2 SVGAGI (reference sequence). The CDR3 region is CASSYPPRNEQFF. CDR3 DNA: TGTGCCAGCAGTTACCCACCCCGCAATGAGCAGTTCTTC.

This chain joins TRBV5-1 and TRBJ2-1, with D possibly being TRBD1 (6 bases). In germline, CDR1 is SGHRS, CDR2 YFSETQ. The CDR3 runs 14 residues. The V end was cut by 2 bases, the J end by 5 bases, with 11 bases between. CDR3 nucleotide sequence: TGCGCCAGCAGCTTACCCGGACAGAACAATGAGCAGTTCTTC. Its translation: CASSLPGQNNEQFF.

V usage is TRBV18 and J usage is TRBJ2-2; possibly TRBD1 for D (6 bases). Germline loops: CDR1 KGHSH, CDR2 LQKENI. The CDR3 covers 16 residues. Trimming shortened V by 4 bases and J by 5 bases, and 17 bases separated the two germline ends. CDR3 bases: TGTGCCAGCTCACTTCAGACAGGAGCTGGGACCGGGGAGCTGTTTTTT. This sequence encodes CASSLQTGAGTGELFF.

V gene TRBV10-1 combines with J gene TRBJ2-2; weak D call: TRBD1 (5 bases). The germline V gene encodes CDR1 WNHNN and CDR2 SYGVQD (reference sequence). The CDR3 is 15 amino acids. The V end lost 4 bases, the J end lost 6 bases, and 15 bases lay between the germline ends. The chain's CDR3 is CASSGDSRGAGELFF. For the CDR3, the DNA is TGCGCCAGCAGTGGAGACTCTAGGGGCGCCGGGGAGCTGTTTTTT.

This chain links TRBV13 with TRBJ2-7; no reliable D call. The ends were cut back, 4 bases at V and 1 base at J, with 17 bases in the middle. The CDR3 sequence is 16 residues long. The germline V gene has CDR1 PRHDT and CDR2 FYEKMQ (reference sequence). The CDR3: CASSSQLLELSYEQYF. In DNA form, the CDR3 reads TGTGCCAGCAGCTCACAGCTTCTGGAGCTTTCCTACGAGCAGTACTTC.

On this clone itself: In the same sample, other DNA sequences code for this CDR3. This chain links TRBV30 with TRBJ2-5; D call uncertain. The CDR3 runs 13 residues. Germline V lookup: CDR1 GTSNPN, CDR2 SVGIG (reference sequence). V dropped 1 base and J dropped 2 bases, with 8 bases sitting between them. CDR3 DNA sequence: TGTGCCTGGAGTGCCCGGGCACAAGAGACCCAGTACTTC. This gives the protein CAWSARAQETQYF.

This sequence joins TRBV7-2 and TRBJ1-3, with D possibly matching TRBD1 (5 bases). Germline loops: CDR1 SGHTA, CDR2 FQGNSA. The CDR3 contains 14 residues. Trimming stripped 4 bases from V and 3 bases from J, with 10 bases between. CDR3 sequence: CASSSVGVGNTIYF. CDR3 sequence (DNA): TGTGCCAGCAGCTCGGTAGGGGTTGGAAACACCATATATTTT.

This chain joins TRBV19 and TRBJ1-4, with 9 positions matching TRBD1. V lost 3 bases, J lost 9 bases, and 8 bases stayed unmatched. The CDR3 runs to 15 residues. Germline values: CDR1 LNHDA, CDR2 SQIVND (reference sequence). CDR3 loop: CASSIATGGGQKLFF. CDR3 nucleotides: TGTGCCAGTAGTATCGCTACAGGGGGCGGTCAAAAACTGTTTTTT.

The V call is TRBV5-1, the J call TRBJ2-3; TRBD2 matches at 8 bases. This CDR3 is 16 amino acids long. Germline V gene sequence: CDR1 SGHRS, CDR2 YFSETQ. V was pared by 4 bases and J by 3 bases, with 10 bases of the junction left unmatched. CDR3 bases: TGCGCCAGCAGCCTGAGAGGGCGGGAGGTTACAGATACGCAGTATTTT. This gives the protein CASSLRGREVTDTQYF.

The chain has TRBV7-2 and TRBJ1-2; no clear D gene. This CDR3 comprises 16 residues. Trimming took off 5 bases at V and 2 bases at J, with 18 bases between the two ends. The V gene's germline CDR1 is SGHTA and CDR2 FQGNSA. CDR3 sequence: CASSLDSVGWNYGYTF. The CDR3 DNA reads TGTGCCAGCAGCCTCGATAGTGTAGGTTGGAACTATGGCTACACCTTC.

The gene calls are TRBV5-6 and TRBJ2-3, with 9 bases aligning to TRBD1. This CDR3 is 13 amino acids long. Per the germline V gene, CDR1 is SGHDT and CDR2 is YYEEEE. Trimming at V came to 0 bases and at J to 12 bases, leaving 5 bases not matched to a gene. The CDR3 nucleotides read TGTGCCAGCAGCTTGGTGGGACAGGGTAGCCAGTATTTT. Protein product: CASSLVGQGSQYF.

V and J are TRBV29-1 and TRBJ2-5; D possibly corresponds to TRBD1 (6 bases). Per the germline V gene, CDR1 is SQVTM and CDR2 is ANQGSEA. This CDR3 contains 18 residues. V gave up 2 bases and J gave up 0 bases, with 22 bases separating them. CDR3 in amino acids: CSVEWDTGLFLYQETQYF. CDR3 in DNA: TGCAGCGTTGAATGGGACACCGGATTATTTTTATACCAAGAGACCCAGTACTTC.

This rearrangement joins TRBV28 to TRBJ2-3; D remains ambiguous. V gave up 2 bases and J gave up 6 bases, with 6 bases separating them. There are 12 residues in the CDR3. Germline values: CDR1 MDHEN, CDR2 SYDVKM. The DNA of the CDR3 is TGTGCCAGCAGTTTAAGTGCCGATACGCAGTATTTT. This translates into CASSLSADTQYF.

This chain links TRBV7-2 with TRBJ2-5; 7 nucleotides agree with TRBD1. Germline values: CDR1 SGHTA, CDR2 FQGNSA. The CDR3 has 15 amino acids. V shed 2 bases and J 7 bases; nucleotides not matched to a gene: 10. Here the CDR3 DNA reads TGTGCCAGCAGCTTATCGACAGGGCCTCGGGTGACCCAGTACTTC. Encoded protein: CASSLSTGPRVTQYF.

The rearrangement uses TRBV28 and TRBJ2-5, with TRBD2 matching 7 bases. The CDR3 is 15 amino acids. Trimming cost V 5 bases and J 5 bases; bases outside gene matches: 11. Germline CDR1 is MDHEN and CDR2 is SYDVKM. Here the CDR3 reads CASSHAGLPAETQYF. CDR3 bases: TGTGCCAGCAGTCACGCGGGACTACCCGCCGAGACCCAGTACTTC.

The DNA of the CDR3 is TGTGCCAGCAGAAGGGGGGACCACGGCGGAGCGGACACCTTC. It yields the protein CASRRGDHGGADTF. The rearrangement uses TRBV9 and TRBJ1-2; tentatively, D is TRBD1 (6 bases). Deletions cut 5 bases from V and 12 bases from J, with 23 bases between. The germline V gene has CDR1 SGDLS and CDR2 YYNGEE. CDR3 length equals 14 residues. The full variable domain, rest sourced from reference TRBV9 and TRBJ1-2, is DSGVTQTPKHLITATGQRVTLRCSPRSGDLSVYWYQQSLDQGLQFLIQYYNGEERAKGNILERFSAQQFPDLHSELNLSSLELGDSALYFCASRRGDHGGADTFGSGTRLTVV.

The V call is TRBV4-1, the J call TRBJ1-3, with D perhaps TRBD1 (5 bases). The length of the CDR3 is 15 residues. With 4 bases removed from V and 1 base from J, the gap between germline ends came to 11 bases. The germline CDR1 and CDR2 sequences are MGHRA and YSYEKL. The DNA of the CDR3 is TGCGCCAGCAGCCGGGGGGGAGGTTCTGGAAACACCATATATTTT. As protein: CASSRGGGSGNTIYF.

This chain uses TRBV6-5 with TRBJ2-5, with D uncertain. Germline CDR1 MNHEY, CDR2 SVGAGI. The CDR3 spans 15 residues. The ends were cut back, 5 bases at V and 2 bases at J, with 15 bases in the middle. The CDR3 DNA follows: TGTGCCAGCAGTACCCGGTCCGAAGGACAAGAGACCCAGTACTTC. Its translation: CASSTRSEGQETQYF.

As concerns this clone: At the DNA level, this CDR3 is encoded by other sequences in the same sample as well. The chain couples TRBV10-3 to TRBJ2-1, with unresolved D. CDR3 size: 12 residues. The germline gives CDR1 ENHRY, CDR2 SYGVKD. With 6 bases removed from V and 4 bases from J, the gap between germline ends came to 7 bases. In DNA, the CDR3 is TGTGCCATCAGCGGCGGATACAATGAGCAGTTCTTC. Translation: CAISGGYNEQFF.

Regarding this clone: Other DNA sequences in the same sample also yield this CDR3. The chain recombines TRBV7-2 with TRBJ2-7, with 10 bases lining up with TRBD1. CDR3 length: 15 residues. Per the germline V gene, CDR1 is SGHTA and CDR2 is FQGNSA. J was trimmed by 4 bases and V by 1 base; bases with no gene match: 4. The CDR3 nucleotides read TGTGCCAGCAGCTTAGGACAGGGGGCGGTGTACGAGCAGTACTTC. It translates to CASSLGQGAVYEQYF. The whole variable domain, remainder taken from reference TRBV7-2 and TRBJ2-7, is GAGVSQSPSNKVTEKGKDVELRCDPISGHTALYWYRQSLGQGLEFLIYFQGNSAPDKSGLPSDRFSAERTGGSVSTLTIQRTQQEDSAVYLCASSLGQGAVYEQYFGPGTRLTVT.

V gene TRBV7-2 combines with J gene TRBJ2-5; D is unresolved. This CDR3 spans 16 amino acids. Germline CDR1 and CDR2: SGHTA and FQGNSA. V was cut by 0 bases and J by 5 bases, with 16 bases left in between. CDR3 nucleotides: TGTGCCAGCAGCTTAGCTTCCGTCTTAAGCGTGGAGACCCAGTACTTC. It codes for CASSLASVLSVETQYF.